The 25 T cell receptor beta chains below were found in one sample sequenced in a study of beta chain features in type 1 diabetes. Study-wide points: Patients with Type 1 diabetes showed moderately but significantly shorter TCRB CDR3s in all four CD4+ subsets.

Reverse transcribing all isolated RNA meant expressed TCRB transcripts were sequenced. Measured with immunoSEQ multiplex PCR; TCRdb has only the in-frame clones, and not every one. The profile shows fewer than 400,000 clones, around 9.7% of them singletons. The antigens for these receptors are not known. The sequenced sample was central memory CD4+ T cells from blood. The receptors were sampled from a man between 25 and 39 years old with type 1 diabetes.

The J gene is TRBJ2-3, the V gene TRBV5-4, with D perhaps assigned TRBD1 or TRBD2 (5 bases each). The CDR3 sequence is 13 residues long. Germline CDR1 is SGHNT and CDR2 is YYREEE (reference sequence). The V end was cut by 3 bases, the J end by 1 base, with 6 bases between. In nucleotides, the CDR3 is TGTGCCAGCAGCTGGGACGGCACAGATACGCAGTATTTT. Translation: CASSWDGTDTQYF.

This clone was found many times. V and J are TRBV9 and TRBJ2-1, with 12 bases identical to TRBD1. Germline V gene sequence: CDR1 SGDLS, CDR2 YYNGEE. The V gene end was trimmed by 0 bases and the J gene end by 7 bases; junction bases not matched to a gene: 5. The CDR3 length is 16 residues. CDR3 DNA sequence: TGTGCCAGCAGCGTAGCCGGGACAGGGGGCGGGAATGAGCAGTTCTTC. It yields the protein CASSVAGTGGGNEQFF. The whole variable domain, filled in from reference TRBV9 and TRBJ2-1, reads DSGVTQTPKHLITATGQRVTLRCSPRSGDLSVYWYQQSLDQGLQFLIQYYNGEERAKGNILERFSAQQFPDLHSELNLSSLELGDSALYFCASSVAGTGGGNEQFFGPGTRLTVL.

The chain recombines TRBV4-3 with TRBJ2-1; TRBD1 matches at 8 bases. J was trimmed by 7 bases and V by 4 bases; bases with no gene match: 9. The CDR3 length is 15 residues. CDR1 LGHNA and CDR2 YSLEER come from the germline V gene. In nucleotides, the CDR3 is TGCGCCAGCAGCCGGGGGTGGCAGGGGGCGAATGAGCAGTTCTTC. It codes for CASSRGWQGANEQFF.

Only a few counts were recorded for this clone. Written as DNA, the CDR3 is TGTGCCAGCAGCTCCGGGACGCGGCTCGCTGAGCAGTACTTC. Protein product: CASSSGTRLAEQYF. The chain links TRBV5-4 to TRBJ2-7; either TRBD1 or TRBD2 may fit D (5 bases each). The CDR3 loop spans 14 amino acids. The ends were cut back, 3 bases at V and 7 bases at J, with 17 bases in the middle. Per the germline V gene, CDR1 is SGHNT and CDR2 is YYREEE (reference sequence).

There are a few counts of this clone. The chain is built from TRBV7-9 and TRBJ1-4; no clear D. With 8 bases removed from V and 4 bases from J, the gap between germline ends came to 8 bases. The CDR3 extends over 12 amino acids. CDR1 and CDR2 from the germline V gene are SEHNR and FQNEAQ (reference sequence). The CDR3 here is CASSQSNEKLFF. As DNA, the CDR3 is TGTGCCAGCTCCCAGAGTAATGAAAAACTGTTTTTT.

This clone occurred a few times. The chain is built from TRBV6-6 and TRBJ2-5; no definite D call. This CDR3 has 14 residues. Trimming removed 0 bases from V and 1 base from J, with 6 bases in between. Germline V lookup: CDR1 MNHNY, CDR2 SVGAGI (reference sequence). DNA of the CDR3: TGTGCCAGCAGTTACTCGACATTCCAAGAGACCCAGTACTTC. Translation gives CASSYSTFQETQYF.

The chain carries TRBV11-2 and TRBJ2-1; D perhaps matches TRBD1 (5 bases). The V end lost 2 bases, the J end lost 9 bases, and 14 bases lay between the germline ends. Germline V CDR1 and CDR2: SGHAT, FQNNGV. CDR3 length: 14 amino acids. The CDR3 spells CASSLLEGVGEQFF. As DNA, the CDR3 is TGTGCCAGCAGCTTATTAGAAGGGGTCGGTGAGCAGTTCTTC.

V gene TRBV7-8 combines with J gene TRBJ1-2; 7 bases are a match to TRBD1. The J segment lost 8 bases and the V segment lost 5 bases, leaving 11 bases of the junction unmatched. This CDR3 has 14 residues. The germline CDR1 and CDR2 sequences are SGHVS and FQNEAQ. The CDR3 coding sequence is TGTGCCAGCAGCCATAGGGTTACAGGGGAAGGCTACACCTTC. Its protein is CASSHRVTGEGYTF.

The chain uses TRBV7-2 and TRBJ2-1; no firm D call. CDR1 is SGHTA and CDR2 is FQGNSA in the germline V gene. V lost 2 bases, J lost 8 bases, and 4 bases lay in between. The CDR3 spans 11 residues. CDR3: CASSLSYEQFF. The CDR3 DNA follows: TGTGCCAGCAGCTTATCTTATGAGCAGTTCTTC.

V gene TRBV29-1 combines with J gene TRBJ2-4; D might be TRBD2 (5 bases). V shed 5 bases and J shed 6 bases, with 14 bases lying between them. The CDR3 is 13 amino acids. Germline CDR1 reads SQVTM; CDR2 reads ANQGSEA. CDR3 residues: CSVNIGRGNIQYF. Written as DNA, the CDR3 is TGCAGCGTTAATATAGGACGGGGAAACATTCAGTACTTC.

The chain joins TRBV7-2 to TRBJ1-3; D is possibly TRBD1 (6 bases). This CDR3 has 15 residues. V lost 5 bases and J lost 0, with 11 bases in between. Germline CDR1 reads SGHTA; CDR2 reads FQGNSA. Here the CDR3 reads CASSRRQASGNTIYF. CDR3 DNA: TGTGCCAGCAGCCGACGACAGGCCTCTGGAAACACCATATATTTT.

In its sample, this clone was seen a few times. The chain is built from TRBV7-9 and TRBJ1-1; possible D gene TRBD1, 5 bases. Trimming left V 0 bases short and J 4 bases short, with 12 bases between. Germline lookup yields CDR1 SEHNR and CDR2 FQNEAQ (reference sequence). This CDR3 is built from 15 residues. The CDR3 bases are TGTGCCAGCAGCTTAGCTGGGGTTGGGGGCACTGAAGCTTTCTTT. Its translation: CASSLAGVGGTEAFF.

A remark on this clone: Different DNA sequences within this sample yield the same CDR3. This rearrangement joins TRBV7-2 to TRBJ2-6; 7 bases are a match to TRBD2. V was pared by 7 bases and J by 4 bases, with 7 bases of the junction left unmatched. CDR3 length: 15 amino acids. CDR1 is SGHTA, CDR2 FQGNSA, per germline. The CDR3 is CASTMRGRGANVLTF. The CDR3 bases are TGTGCCAGCACCATGCGGGGGAGGGGGGCCAACGTCCTGACTTTC.

This clone was recorded a few times. CDR3 in amino acids: CASSIALFDRGRSAQYF. In nucleotides, the CDR3 is TGTGCCAGTAGTATAGCCCTCTTCGACCGGGGGCGAAGCGCGCAGTACTTC. V gene TRBV19 combines with J gene TRBJ2-7; D possibly uses TRBD1 or TRBD2 (6 bases each). The CDR3 totals 17 residues. The V and J ends lost 1 base and 9 bases respectively, with 25 bases between them. Per the germline V gene, CDR1 is LNHDA and CDR2 is SQIVND (reference sequence).

The rearrangement links TRBV6-6 to TRBJ1-2, with D possibly matching TRBD1 (5 bases). The CDR3 sequence is 14 residues long. V gave up 5 bases and J gave up 3 bases, with 13 bases separating them. From germline, CDR1 is MNHNY and CDR2 SVGAGI (reference sequence). CDR3 DNA: TGTGCCAGCAGTAAAATGGGGACCGACTATGGCTACACCTTC. Protein sequence: CASSKMGTDYGYTF.

This clone has a handful of counts. The V gene is TRBV18, the J gene TRBJ1-2; the D is unclear. Germline CDR1 KGHSH, CDR2 LQKENI. V gave up 3 bases and J gave up 2 bases, with 10 bases separating them. The CDR3 is made up of 14 amino acids. This CDR3 reads CASSPSLQNYGYTF. CDR3 DNA sequence: TGTGCCAGCTCACCTTCCTTACAGAACTATGGCTACACCTTC.

This clone was seen more than once but under ten times. The chain combines TRBV29-1 with TRBJ1-1, with 10 positions matching TRBD1. Trimming cost V 4 bases and J 1 base; bases outside gene matches: 6. The CDR3 is 15 residues long. Germline CDR1 reads SQVTM; CDR2 reads ANQGSEA. The DNA of the CDR3 is TGCAGCGTTGGGGGGACAGGGGTTCCGAACACTGAAGCTTTCTTT. Protein product: CSVGGTGVPNTEAFF.

In this sample, this clone turned up a few times. The gene calls are TRBV5-4 and TRBJ1-1, with 7 bases lining up with TRBD1. The CDR3 has 13 residues. Trimming at V came to 3 bases and at J to 6 bases, leaving 5 bases not matched to a gene. The germline V gene encodes CDR1 SGHNT and CDR2 YYREEE (reference sequence). The CDR3 DNA reads as TGTGCCAGCAGCTACGGGACAGCAGCTGAAGCTTTCTTT. Translating it yields CASSYGTAAEAFF.

This clone was counted a few times. The chain joins TRBV29-1 to TRBJ2-3, with D possibly being TRBD1 (6 bases). CDR3 size: 12 residues. Germline V gene sequence: CDR1 SQVTM, CDR2 ANQGSEA. V was pared by 5 bases and J by 8 bases, with 14 bases between. CDR3 sequence reads: CSVRRDTTTQYF. In DNA form, the CDR3 reads TGCAGCGTTCGCCGGGACACAACTACGCAGTATTTT.

The V call is TRBV5-1, the J call TRBJ2-1; D is unresolved. The CDR3 runs to 13 residues. CDR1 is SGHRS and CDR2 is YFSETQ in the germline V gene. V lost 0 bases and J 3 bases, leaving 4 bases between the germline ends. The CDR3 here is CASSLGGYNEQFF. DNA for the CDR3: TGCGCCAGCAGCTTGGGCGGCTACAATGAGCAGTTCTTC.

The gene calls are TRBV5-4 and TRBJ2-5, with a possible D match to TRBD2 (5 bases). The CDR3 loop spans 14 amino acids. CDR1 is SGHNT and CDR2 is YYREEE in the germline V gene (reference sequence). The ends were cut back, 4 bases at V and 5 bases at J, with 15 bases in the middle. CDR3 loop: CASSSNGLGETQYF. CDR3 bases: TGTGCCAGCAGCAGCAATGGACTTGGGGAGACCCAGTACTTC. Variable domain in full (rest from reference TRBV5-4 and TRBJ2-5): ETGVTQSPTHLIKTRGQQVTLRCSSQSGHNTVSWYQQALGQGPQFIFQYYREEENGRGNFPPRFSGLQFPNYSSELNVNALELDDSALYLCASSSNGLGETQYFGPGTRLLVL.

This clone has only a few counts. The genes are TRBV29-1 and TRBJ1-3; maybe TRBD1 (5 bases). This CDR3 is 13 amino acids long. V lost 5 bases and J lost 0, with 8 bases in between. Per germline, CDR1 SQVTM and CDR2 ANQGSEA. The CDR3 nucleotides read TGCAGCGTTACACAGGTCTCTGGAAACACCATATATTTT. Translation gives CSVTQVSGNTIYF.

This clone was seen only a few times. This chain connects TRBV6-5 to TRBJ1-1; D is perhaps TRBD1 (5 bases). Germline V gene data show CDR1 as MNHEY and CDR2 as SVGAGI. V lost 6 bases, J lost 1 base, and 12 bases lay in between. The CDR3 sequence is 14 residues long. The CDR3 spells CASRTSGTNTEAFF. CDR3 sequence (DNA): TGTGCCAGCAGGACCTCCGGGACGAACACTGAAGCTTTCTTT.

The chain employs TRBV7-2 and TRBJ2-5; a weak D match, TRBD2 (6 bases). The CDR3 totals 15 residues. V gave up 5 bases and J gave up 4 bases, with 17 bases separating them. Germline CDR1 SGHTA, CDR2 FQGNSA. CDR3 nucleotides: TGTGCCAGCAGCCCCCGCCCCGGGACTGCAGAGACCCAGTACTTC. This codes for CASSPRPGTAETQYF.

This clone was counted many times. The chain has TRBV5-4 and TRBJ1-6; D is possibly TRBD1 (5 bases). Germline CDR1 is SGHNT and CDR2 is YYREEE (reference sequence). The ends were cut back, 0 bases at V and 10 bases at J, with 14 bases in the middle. CDR3 size: 15 residues. Here the CDR3 reads CASSLAGKGESPLHF. CDR3 sequence (DNA): TGTGCCAGCAGCTTGGCAGGGAAAGGAGAATCACCCCTCCACTTT.